The TCR beta chain under discussion was sequenced for a study of ipilimumab plus nivolumab after autologous stem cell transplantation. Study in general: A median of about eight nivolumab and a few ipilimumab doses were given. The DLBCL group included primary refractory and relapsed cases.

Trimming removed 6 bases from V and 1 base from J; junction bases left unmatched: 5. There are 15 residues in the CDR3. Germline V lookup: CDR1 MDHEN, CDR2 SYDVKM. Patients received nivolumab 3 mg/kg at weeks 1, 4, 7, 10, then fortnightly to week 26. Findings of the study overall: Per the authors, repertoire, Treg and microbiota data justify further study.

This clone was counted only a few times. Its antigen is currently unknown. TCRdb keeps only in-frame clones here, not all; method: immunoSEQ multiplex PCR. The sample lists around 20,000 clones, 77% occurring once. J is TRBJ1-5 and V is TRBV28, with 8 bases fitting TRBD1. This sequence originates from a male donor with diffuse large B-cell lymphoma. Material: PBMCs, obtained in a trial of ipilimumab plus nivolumab as post-transplant consolidation. The CDR3 is CASSSTGVSNQPQHF. The CDR3 DNA is TGTGCCAGCAGCTCGACAGGGGTGAGCAATCAGCCCCAGCATTTT. The variable domain in full, with the rest retrieved from reference TRBV28 and TRBJ1-5, is DVKVTQSSRYLVKRTGEKVFLECVQDMDHENMFWYRQDPGLGLRLIYFSYDVKMKEKGDIPEGYSVSREKKERFSLILESASTNQTSMYLCASSSTGVSNQPQHFGDGTRLSIL.